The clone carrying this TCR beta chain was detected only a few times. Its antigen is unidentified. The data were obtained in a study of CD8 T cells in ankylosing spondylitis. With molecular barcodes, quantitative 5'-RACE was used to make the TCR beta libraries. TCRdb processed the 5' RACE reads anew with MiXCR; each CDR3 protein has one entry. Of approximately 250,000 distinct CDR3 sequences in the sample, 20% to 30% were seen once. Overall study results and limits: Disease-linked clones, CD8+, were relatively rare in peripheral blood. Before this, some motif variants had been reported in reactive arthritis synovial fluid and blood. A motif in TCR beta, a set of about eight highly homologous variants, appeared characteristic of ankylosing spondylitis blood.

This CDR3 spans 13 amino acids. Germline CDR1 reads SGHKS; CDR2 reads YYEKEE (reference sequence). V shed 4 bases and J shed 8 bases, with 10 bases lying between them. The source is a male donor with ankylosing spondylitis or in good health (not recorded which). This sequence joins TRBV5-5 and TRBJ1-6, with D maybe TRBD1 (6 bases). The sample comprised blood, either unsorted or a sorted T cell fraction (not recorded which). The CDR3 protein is CASSQGLDSPLHF. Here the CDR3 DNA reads TGTGCCAGCAGCCAGGGGTTGGATTCACCCCTCCACTTT.